A single T cell receptor beta chain is shown here with its context. PCR employed 60 Vbeta and 13 Jbeta primers. Sequenced by immunoSEQ multiplex PCR; TCRdb stores in-frame clones only, minus some. Of 90,000 to 130,000 clones listed, about 70% were seen once; the top ten hold roughly 0.87%. This entry comes from a study of cytomegalovirus exposure and HLA in healthy donors. The CDR3 runs to 13 residues. Germline CDR1 MNHNS, CDR2 SASEGT. Losses at the gene ends were 6 bases for V and 8 bases for J; bases not matched to a gene: 3. The receptor's source is a woman aged 25-40 years in good health and CMV-seronegative. The sample consisted of PBMCs. The J gene is TRBJ2-1, the V gene TRBV6-1, with 11 positions matching TRBD2. CDR3 loop: CASRTSGKDEQFF. The CDR3 region has the DNA TGTGCCAGCAGGACTAGCGGGAAGGATGAGCAGTTCTTC.